This is a list of T cell receptor beta chains from one sample in a study of blood T cell repertoires in COVID-19. TCRdb keeps only in-frame clones here, not all; method: immunoSEQ multiplex PCR. Found here are about 270,000 clones, approximately 86% of them singletons; the top ten hold under 2%. Sequenced: peripheral blood. These receptors originate from a woman aged 55-70 years who had recovered from COVID-19. The CDR3 runs from the conserved cysteine through the conserved F or W.

cdr3_aa: CASSWGQGASQETQYF; j_call: TRBJ2-5; v_call: TRBV5-1
cdr3_aa: CASSFKTGWETQYF; j_call: TRBJ2-5; v_call: TRBV11-2
cdr3_aa: CASTSGTGVYGYTF; j_call: TRBJ1-2; v_call: TRBV28
cdr3_aa: CASSVGRSNYGYTF; j_call: TRBJ1-2; v_call: TRBV2
cdr3_aa: CASSFLPGMNTEAFF; j_call: TRBJ1-1; v_call: TRBV27
cdr3_aa: CASTGGPGYNEQFF; j_call: TRBJ2-1; v_call: TRBV5-6
cdr3_aa: CASSQNPEGNSPLHF; j_call: TRBJ1-6; v_call: TRBV3-1/TRBV3-2
cdr3_aa: CASSKVILGGEAFF; j_call: TRBJ1-1; v_call: TRBV21-1
cdr3_aa: CASSWGLHTDTQYF; j_call: TRBJ2-3; v_call: TRBV7-9
cdr3_aa: CASSSLARETQYF; j_call: TRBJ2-5; v_call: TRBV19
cdr3_aa: CASSPATGGRVLFF; j_call: TRBJ1-4; v_call: TRBV7-9
cdr3_aa: CASSQGRTGISHGYTF; j_call: TRBJ1-2; v_call: TRBV3-1/TRBV3-2
cdr3_aa: CASSLEGANEKLFF; j_call: TRBJ1-4; v_call: TRBV11-2
cdr3_aa: CASSLPGGETQYF; j_call: TRBJ2-5; v_call: TRBV5-1
cdr3_aa: CASSHVGTGPILYGYTF; j_call: TRBJ1-2; v_call: TRBV5-1
cdr3_aa: CASSRGDRAMTEAFF; j_call: TRBJ1-1; v_call: TRBV28
cdr3_aa: CASSWGQGAVNSPLHF; j_call: TRBJ1-6; v_call: TRBV6-2/TRBV6-3
cdr3_aa: CASSTGQGTETQYF; j_call: TRBJ2-5; v_call: TRBV5-4
cdr3_aa: CASSPAGGQEQFF; j_call: TRBJ2-1; v_call: TRBV5-1
cdr3_aa: CASRSSGEGANTEAFF; j_call: TRBJ1-1; v_call: TRBV9